Each of the 28 T cell receptor beta chains below was sequenced from the same sample in a study of blood T cell repertoires in COVID-19. Sequencing was performed with immunoSEQ multiplex PCR; in TCRdb, only in-frame clones are kept and a portion is missing. The table shows roughly 150,000 clones, with around 81% occurring only once. What was sequenced was peripheral blood. Source of these receptors: a man between 65 and 85 years old with active or convalescent COVID-19.

The J gene is TRBJ1-2, the V gene TRBV7-2; tentative D call: TRBD1 (5 bases). The germline gives CDR1 SGHTA, CDR2 FQGNSA. The CDR3 contains 16 residues. V was trimmed by 4 bases and J by 4 bases, leaving 19 bases between them. The CDR3 protein is CASSSPNRGALYGYTF. CDR3 coding DNA: TGTGCCAGCAGCTCCCCCAATAGGGGCGCGCTCTATGGCTACACCTTC.

The chain has TRBV9 and TRBJ2-1; 9 bases line up with TRBD2. Germline V gene sequence: CDR1 SGDLS, CDR2 YYNGEE. The CDR3 is made up of 14 amino acids. The junction had 5 bases not matched to a gene; V was cut back by 4 bases and J by 6 bases. The CDR3 DNA sequence: TGTGCCAGCAGCCCTCATAGCGGGAGCAATGAGCAGTTCTTC. Its translation is CASSPHSGSNEQFF.

The V and J genes are TRBV2 and TRBJ2-1; no clear D gene. The CDR3 totals 13 residues. CDR1 and CDR2 from the germline V gene are SNHLY and FYNNEI. The V end was cut by 4 bases, the J end by 4 bases, with 8 bases between. The CDR3 here is CASSGQRYNEQFF. The CDR3, as DNA: TGTGCCAGCAGTGGCCAACGGTACAATGAGCAGTTCTTC.

The V gene is TRBV30, the J gene TRBJ1-2; D might be TRBD1 (6 bases). V gave up 0 bases and J gave up 6 bases, with 11 bases separating them. CDR3 length: 13 amino acids. Germline V lookup: CDR1 GTSNPN, CDR2 SVGIG (reference sequence). The DNA of the CDR3 is TGTGCCTGGAGTGTAACAGGGCACAATGGCTACACCTTC. This sequence encodes CAWSVTGHNGYTF.

This clone has only a few counts. The chain carries TRBV29-1 and TRBJ2-2; D gene uncertain. Germline values: CDR1 SQVTM, CDR2 ANQGSEA. The CDR3 is made up of 12 amino acids. V was clipped by 6 bases and J by 6 bases, with 11 bases between them. In nucleotides, the CDR3 is TGCAGCGTGGCAGATTTTGCCGGGGAGCTGTTTTTT. Residues: CSVADFAGELFF.

The rearrangement uses TRBV4-3 and TRBJ2-5, with 7 bases aligning to TRBD1. Looked up from germline, CDR1 is LGHNA and CDR2 is YSLEER. The ends lost 5 bases at V and 7 bases at J; junction bases unmatched: 10. This CDR3 spans 14 amino acids. CDR3: CASSAHRGLATQYF. CDR3 DNA: TGCGCCAGCAGCGCTCACAGGGGTCTCGCGACCCAGTACTTC.

This clone appeared a few times. The chain has TRBV20-1 and TRBJ2-1; D gene unclear. The V gene's germline CDR1 is DFQATT and CDR2 SNEGSKA (reference sequence). The CDR3 totals 11 residues. Trimming cost V 6 bases and J 7 bases, with 10 bases left between them. DNA of the CDR3: TGCAGTGCAAGCTTGGTAAATGAGCAGTTCTTC. It yields the protein CSASLVNEQFF.

This rearrangement joins TRBV5-6 to TRBJ1-4; perhaps TRBD1 as D (5 bases). Trimming removed 1 base from V and 12 bases from J, with 19 bases in between. The length of the CDR3 is 15 residues. Germline lookup yields CDR1 SGHDT and CDR2 YYEEEE. The CDR3 loop reads CASSLLGGGVWELFF. CDR3 DNA: TGTGCCAGCAGCTTGTTGGGCGGAGGGGTGTGGGAACTGTTTTTT.

The chain carries TRBV28 and TRBJ2-1; a weak D match, TRBD2 (7 bases). Trimming removed 6 bases at V and 5 bases at J, with 20 bases between. The length of the CDR3 is 16 residues. Germline V CDR1 and CDR2: MDHEN, SYDVKM. The CDR3: CASSPGGQGRNNEQFF. DNA for the CDR3: TGTGCCAGCAGCCCCGGGGGGCAGGGAAGGAACAATGAGCAGTTCTTC.

V usage is TRBV25-1 and J usage is TRBJ2-7, with 9 positions matching TRBD1. Germline CDR1 reads MGHDK; CDR2 reads SYGVNS. The CDR3 consists of 15 residues. V was pared by 5 bases and J by 5 bases, with 10 bases of the junction left unmatched. DNA of the CDR3: TGTGCCAGCAGTTTCCCCGGGACAGGGCGAAACGAGCAGTACTTC. Translating gives CASSFPGTGRNEQYF.

CDR3 sequence reads: CASSVEGAREKLFF. Written as DNA, the CDR3 is TGTGCCAGCAGCGTAGAGGGGGCGCGAGAAAAACTGTTTTTT. V is TRBV9 and J is TRBJ1-4; 7 nucleotides line up with TRBD1. The junction had 4 bases not matched to a gene; V was cut back by 0 bases and J by 8 bases. The CDR3 contains 14 residues. Per the germline V gene, CDR1 is SGDLS and CDR2 is YYNGEE.

The count of this clone is one. V is TRBV20-1 and J is TRBJ2-1; D unresolved. CDR1 is DFQATT, CDR2 SNEGSKA, per germline (reference sequence). The CDR3 spans 11 residues. Deletions cut 2 bases from V and 5 bases from J, with 4 bases between. The CDR3 DNA follows: TGCAGTGCTAGACTAGACAATGAGCAGTTCTTC. Encoded protein: CSARLDNEQFF.

The rearrangement joins TRBV6-5 to TRBJ1-3, with D perhaps TRBD1 (5 bases). The CDR3 runs to 15 residues. Trimming pared 0 bases from V and 3 bases from J, leaving 9 bases between. Germline CDR1 is MNHEY and CDR2 is SVGAGI. The CDR3 DNA sequence: TGTGCCAGCAGTTACTCGAACGGGGGTGGAAACACCATATATTTT. This sequence encodes CASSYSNGGGNTIYF.

The genes are TRBV4-3 and TRBJ2-5; D perhaps matches TRBD1 (6 bases). Deletions cut 5 bases from V and 1 base from J, with 17 bases between. The CDR3 runs 16 residues. CDR1 LGHNA and CDR2 YSLEER come from the germline V gene. The CDR3 sequence is CASSAQARGGQETQYF. In DNA, the CDR3 is TGCGCCAGCAGCGCCCAGGCTAGAGGGGGCCAAGAGACCCAGTACTTC.

The genes are TRBV29-1 and TRBJ2-7; 12 bases are a match to TRBD2. With V trimmed by 4 bases and J by 3 bases, 16 bases remained unmatched. Germline assignment: CDR1 SQVTM and CDR2 ANQGSEA. The CDR3 has 18 amino acids. The CDR3 DNA follows: TGCAGCGTTGCGGGAGAACTAGCGGGAGGCCCGAAAGACTACGAGCAGTACTTC. The encoded protein is CSVAGELAGGPKDYEQYF.

The rearrangement links TRBV5-1 to TRBJ2-5; 11 bases are a match to TRBD2. The CDR3 contains 16 residues. Germline V gene data show CDR1 as SGHRS and CDR2 as YFSETQ. The V segment lost 0 bases and the J segment 6 bases; nucleotides outside the gene matches: 7. For the CDR3, the DNA is TGCGCCAGCAGCTTGGGTAGCGGGAGGGCCGGGAAGACCCAGTACTTC. It encodes CASSLGSGRAGKTQYF.

The chain links TRBV12-3 or TRBV12-4 to TRBJ1-2; 9 nucleotides align to TRBD1. V dropped 5 bases and J dropped 5; count of bases not matched to a gene: 3. This CDR3 spans 13 amino acids. The CDR3 spells CASSGTGRYGYTF. As DNA, the CDR3 is TGTGCCAGCAGTGGGACAGGGCGGTATGGCTACACCTTC.

The chain has TRBV27 and TRBJ1-4; the D is unclear. V lost 1 base and J 3 bases, leaving 9 bases between the germline ends. Germline assignment: CDR1 MNHEY and CDR2 SMNVEV (reference sequence). This CDR3 is 15 amino acids long. Here the CDR3 reads CASSLYLSPNEKLFF. The CDR3 DNA sequence: TGTGCCAGCAGTTTATATCTATCTCCTAATGAAAAACTGTTTTTT. Full variable domain (missing parts from reference TRBV27 and TRBJ1-4): EAQVTQNPRYLITVTGKKLTVTCSQNMNHEYMSWYRQDPGLGLRQIYYSMNVEVTDKGDVPEGYKVSRKEKRNFPLILESPSPNQTSLYFCASSLYLSPNEKLFFGSGTQLSVL.

CDR3 protein: CASSFFGSAFF. The CDR3 DNA is TGTGCCAGCAGTTTTTTCGGGTCTGCTTTCTTT. The chain joins TRBV12-3 or TRBV12-4 to TRBJ1-1, with D unresolved. This CDR3 is 11 amino acids long. The V end was cut by 3 bases, the J end by 11 bases, with 10 bases between.

The chain employs TRBV9 and TRBJ2-2; 15 bases map to TRBD2. Germline CDR1 and CDR2: SGDLS and YYNGEE. The CDR3 length is 19 residues. The V gene end was trimmed by 2 bases and the J gene end by 0 bases; junction bases not matched to a gene: 5. The DNA for the CDR3 is TGTGCCAGCAGCGTTGGACTAGCGGGAGGGCCCTCGAACACCGGGGAGCTGTTTTTT. This gives the protein CASSVGLAGGPSNTGELFF.

The chain recombines TRBV5-1 with TRBJ2-1; no firm D call. This CDR3 region has 12 residues. Trimming pared 5 bases from V and 5 bases from J, leaving 8 bases between. Germline V gives CDR1 SGHRS, CDR2 YFSETQ. CDR3 sequence: CASSFQNNEQFF. The CDR3 DNA sequence: TGCGCCAGCAGTTTCCAGAACAATGAGCAGTTCTTC. Variable domain in full (rest from reference TRBV5-1 and TRBJ2-1): KAGVTQTPRYLIKTRGQQVTLSCSPISGHRSVSWYQQTPGQGLQFLFEYFSETQRNKGNFPGRFSGRQFSNSRSEMNVSTLELGDSALYLCASSFQNNEQFFGPGTRLTVL.

This clone has at least ten counts. The CDR3 is CASIRGGSTDTQYF. CDR3 coding DNA: TGCGCCAGCATCCGAGGGGGAAGCACAGATACGCAGTATTTT. The V call is TRBV5-1, the J call TRBJ2-3; weak D call: TRBD1 (6 bases). The CDR3 covers 14 residues. CDR1 is SGHRS and CDR2 is YFSETQ in the germline V gene. Trimming took 6 bases from V and 0 from J, leaving 11 bases between them.

This sequence joins TRBV13 and TRBJ2-7, with TRBD2 as a possible D gene (6 bases). V was shortened by 0 bases and J by 2 bases, with 11 bases between the two germline ends. The CDR3 length is 15 residues. Germline assignment: CDR1 PRHDT and CDR2 FYEKMQ (reference sequence). The CDR3 protein is CASSLGGLPPYEQYF. The CDR3 nucleotides are TGTGCCAGCAGCTTAGGGGGACTCCCGCCCTACGAGCAGTACTTC. Looking up the rest from reference TRBV13 and TRBJ2-7 gives the full variable domain: AAGVIQSPRHLIKEKRETATLKCYPIPRHDTVYWYQQGPGQDPQFLISFYEKMQSDKGSIPDRFSAQQFSDYHSELNMSSLELGDSALYFCASSLGGLPPYEQYFGPGTRLTVT.

The chain uses TRBV5-6 and TRBJ1-3, with D unresolved. The CDR3 extends over 14 amino acids. Per germline, CDR1 SGHDT and CDR2 YYEEEE. Trimming pared 0 bases from V and 0 bases from J, leaving 4 bases between. The chain's CDR3 is CASSLELSGNTIYF. CDR3 nucleotides: TGTGCCAGCAGCTTGGAACTCTCTGGAAACACCATATATTTT.

Remarks on this clone: Other DNA sequences of this sample code for an identical CDR3. The rearrangement links TRBV7-9 to TRBJ1-5; tentatively, D is TRBD1 (5 bases). The germline V gene encodes CDR1 SEHNR and CDR2 FQNEAQ (reference sequence). V was cut by 5 bases and J by 2 bases, with 10 bases left in between. CDR3 length: 14 residues. As DNA, the CDR3 is TGTGCCAGCAGCCTGGGGGGAGGCAATCAGCCCCAGCATTTT. Its protein product is CASSLGGGNQPQHF.

The chain combines TRBV6-5 with TRBJ1-2, with TRBD1 matching over 7 bases. Germline V gene data show CDR1 as MNHEY and CDR2 as SVGAGI. The V and J ends lost 2 bases and 8 bases, in that order; junction bases with no gene match: 11. The CDR3 has 15 amino acids. CDR3 residues: CASSYLRDSNRGYTF. CDR3 coding DNA: TGTGCCAGCAGTTACCTGAGGGACAGCAACAGAGGCTACACCTTC.

V and J are TRBV6-5 and TRBJ1-4, with 7 bases matching TRBD1. The V and J ends lost 6 bases and 7 bases, in that order; junction bases with no gene match: 2. Germline CDR1 and CDR2: MNHEY and SVGAGI. The CDR3 is 12 amino acids. This CDR3 is CASRRDSEKLFF. Written as DNA, the CDR3 is TGTGCCAGCAGGCGGGACAGTGAAAAACTGTTTTTT.

The chain combines TRBV7-2 with TRBJ2-3; the match to TRBD1 covers 10 bases. From germline, CDR1 is SGHTA and CDR2 FQGNSA. This CDR3 comprises 17 residues. Trimming cost V 4 bases and J 3 bases; bases outside gene matches: 10. The CDR3 bases are TGTGCCAGCAGCTCTCCGGGACAGGGGCTGGATACAGATACGCAGTATTTT. It is translated as CASSSPGQGLDTDTQYF.